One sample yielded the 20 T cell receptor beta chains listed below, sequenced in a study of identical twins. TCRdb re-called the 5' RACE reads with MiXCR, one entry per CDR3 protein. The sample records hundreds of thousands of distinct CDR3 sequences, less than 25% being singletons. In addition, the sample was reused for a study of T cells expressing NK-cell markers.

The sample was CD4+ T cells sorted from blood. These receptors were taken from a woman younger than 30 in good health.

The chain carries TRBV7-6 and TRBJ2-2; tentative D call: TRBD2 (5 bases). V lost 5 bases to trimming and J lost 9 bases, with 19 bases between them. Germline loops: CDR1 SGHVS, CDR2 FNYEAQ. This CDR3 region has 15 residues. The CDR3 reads CASSPRAGDSRELFF. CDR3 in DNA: TGTGCCAGCAGCCCCCGGGCCGGGGATTCTAGGGAGCTGTTTTTT. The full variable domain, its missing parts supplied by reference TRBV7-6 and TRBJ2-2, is GAGVSQSPRYKVTKRGQDVALRCDPISGHVSLYWYRQALGQGPEFLTYFNYEAQQDKSGLPNDRFSAERPEGSISTLTIQRTEQRDSAMYRCASSPRAGDSRELFFGEGSRLTVL.

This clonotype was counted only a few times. CDR3 protein: CASSNRRTTNTGELFF. DNA for the CDR3: TGTGCCAGCAGTAACCGGAGGACGACTAACACCGGGGAGCTGTTTTTT. This sequence joins TRBV12-3 or TRBV12-4 and TRBJ2-2; a weak D match, TRBD2 (5 bases). This CDR3 has 16 amino acids. V lost 5 bases to trimming and J lost 2 bases, with 15 bases between them.

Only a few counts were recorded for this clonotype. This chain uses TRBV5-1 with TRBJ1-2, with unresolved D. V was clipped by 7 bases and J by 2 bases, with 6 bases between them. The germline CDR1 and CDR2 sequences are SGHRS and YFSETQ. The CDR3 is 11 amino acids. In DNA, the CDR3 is TGCGCCAGCGGCTCGAACTATGGCTACACCTTC. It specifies CASGSNYGYTF.

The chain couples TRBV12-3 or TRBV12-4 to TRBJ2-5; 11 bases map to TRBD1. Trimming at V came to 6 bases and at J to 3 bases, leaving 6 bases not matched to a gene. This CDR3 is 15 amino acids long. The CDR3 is CASSPRTGGKETQYF. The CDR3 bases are TGTGCCAGCAGCCCACGGACAGGGGGCAAAGAGACCCAGTACTTC.

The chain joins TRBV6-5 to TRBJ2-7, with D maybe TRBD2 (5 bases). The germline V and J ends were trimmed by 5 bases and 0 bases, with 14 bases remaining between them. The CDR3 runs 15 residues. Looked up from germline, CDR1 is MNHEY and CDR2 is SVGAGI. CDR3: CASSNPGLSSYEQYF. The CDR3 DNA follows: TGTGCCAGCAGTAACCCAGGACTGAGCTCCTACGAGCAGTACTTC.

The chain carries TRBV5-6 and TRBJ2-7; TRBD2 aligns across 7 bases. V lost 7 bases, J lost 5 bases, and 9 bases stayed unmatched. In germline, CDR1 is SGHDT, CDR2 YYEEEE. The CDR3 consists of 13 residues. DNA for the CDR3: TGTGCCAGCTGTTTGGGACTATTCAACGAGCAGTACTTC. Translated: CASCLGLFNEQYF.

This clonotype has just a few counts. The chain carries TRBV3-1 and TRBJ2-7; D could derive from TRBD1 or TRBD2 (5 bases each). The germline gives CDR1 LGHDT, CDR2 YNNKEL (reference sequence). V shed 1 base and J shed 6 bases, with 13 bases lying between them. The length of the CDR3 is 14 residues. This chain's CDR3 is CASSQGDRVVEQYF. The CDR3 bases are TGTGCCAGCAGCCAAGGGGACCGGGTGGTCGAGCAGTACTTC.

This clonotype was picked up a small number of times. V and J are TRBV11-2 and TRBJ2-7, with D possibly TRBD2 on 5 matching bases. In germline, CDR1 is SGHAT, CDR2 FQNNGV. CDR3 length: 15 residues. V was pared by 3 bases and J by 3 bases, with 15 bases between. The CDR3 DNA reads TGTGCCAGCAGCTTGGACTTTTTGGCCGACTACGAGCAGTACTTC. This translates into CASSLDFLADYEQYF.

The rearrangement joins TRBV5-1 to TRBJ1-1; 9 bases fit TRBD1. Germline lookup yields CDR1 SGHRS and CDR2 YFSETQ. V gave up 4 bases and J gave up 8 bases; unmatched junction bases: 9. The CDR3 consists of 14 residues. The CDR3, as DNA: TGCGCCAGCAGCCAGTCACAGGGGGCGGTCGAAGCTTTCTTT. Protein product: CASSQSQGAVEAFF.

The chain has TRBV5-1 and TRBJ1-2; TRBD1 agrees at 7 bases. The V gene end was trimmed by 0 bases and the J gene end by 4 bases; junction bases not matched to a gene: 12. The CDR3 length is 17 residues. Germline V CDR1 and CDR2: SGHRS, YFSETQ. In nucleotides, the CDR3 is TGCGCCAGCAGCTTGGAGGGGGCAGCCGAAATTGGCTATGGCTACACCTTC. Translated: CASSLEGAAEIGYGYTF.

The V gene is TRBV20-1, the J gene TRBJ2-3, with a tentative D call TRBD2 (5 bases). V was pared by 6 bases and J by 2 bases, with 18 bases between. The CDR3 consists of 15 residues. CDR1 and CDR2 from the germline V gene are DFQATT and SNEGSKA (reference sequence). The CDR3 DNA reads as TGCAGTGCGACCAATGGACTGAATACCACAGATACGCAGTATTTT. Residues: CSATNGLNTTDTQYF.

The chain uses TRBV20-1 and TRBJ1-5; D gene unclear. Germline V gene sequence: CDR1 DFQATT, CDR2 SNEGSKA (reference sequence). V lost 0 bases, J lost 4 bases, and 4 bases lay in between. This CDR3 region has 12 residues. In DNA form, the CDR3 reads TGCAGTGCTAGAGATGCAAATCAGCCCCAGCATTTT. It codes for CSARDANQPQHF.

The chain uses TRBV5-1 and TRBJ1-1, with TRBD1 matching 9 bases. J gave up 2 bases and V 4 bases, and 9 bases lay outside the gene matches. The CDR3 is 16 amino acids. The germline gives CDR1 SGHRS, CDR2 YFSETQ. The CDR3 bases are TGCGCCAGCAGCGGAAGGTCGACAGGGGGAAACACTGAAGCTTTCTTT. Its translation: CASSGRSTGGNTEAFF.

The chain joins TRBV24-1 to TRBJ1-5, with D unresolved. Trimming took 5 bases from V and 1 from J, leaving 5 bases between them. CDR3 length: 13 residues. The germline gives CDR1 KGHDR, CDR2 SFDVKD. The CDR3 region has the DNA TGTGCCACCAGTGGGGGAAGCAATCAGCCCCAGCATTTT. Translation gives CATSGGSNQPQHF.

This CDR3 reads CSAQQEFYGGTQYF. As DNA, the CDR3 is TGCAGTGCCCAACAGGAATTCTATGGGGGGACCCAGTACTTC. The chain joins TRBV20-1 to TRBJ2-5; D may correspond to TRBD1 or TRBD2 (5 bases each). The germline V and J ends were trimmed by 6 bases and 7 bases, with 21 bases remaining between them. Germline V CDR1 and CDR2: DFQATT, SNEGSKA (reference sequence). CDR3 length: 14 amino acids.

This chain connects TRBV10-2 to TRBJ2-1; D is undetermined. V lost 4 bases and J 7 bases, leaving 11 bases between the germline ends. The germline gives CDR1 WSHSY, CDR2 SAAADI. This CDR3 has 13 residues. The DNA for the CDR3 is TGCGCCAGCAGTGGGGCGGTGGGAAATGAGCAGTTCTTC. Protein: CASSGAVGNEQFF.

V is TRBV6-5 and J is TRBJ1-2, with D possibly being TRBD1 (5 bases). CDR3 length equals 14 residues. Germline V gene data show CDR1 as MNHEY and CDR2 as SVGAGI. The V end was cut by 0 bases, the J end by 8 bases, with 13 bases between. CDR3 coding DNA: TGTGCCAGCAGTTACTCGGGCAGGGTTGGCGGCTACACCTTC. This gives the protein CASSYSGRVGGYTF.

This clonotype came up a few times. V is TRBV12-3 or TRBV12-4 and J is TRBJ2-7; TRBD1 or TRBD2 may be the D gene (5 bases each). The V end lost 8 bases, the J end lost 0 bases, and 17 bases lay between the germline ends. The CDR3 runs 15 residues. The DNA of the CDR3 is TGTGCCAGCTCTGCGACCGGGGACCTCTCCTACGAGCAGTACTTC. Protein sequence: CASSATGDLSYEQYF.

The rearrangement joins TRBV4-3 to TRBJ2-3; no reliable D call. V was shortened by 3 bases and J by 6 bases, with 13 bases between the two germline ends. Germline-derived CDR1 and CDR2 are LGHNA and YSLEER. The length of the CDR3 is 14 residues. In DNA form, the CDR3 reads TGCGCCAGCAGCCATGGTCGTCCCCCTGATACGCAGTATTTT. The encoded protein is CASSHGRPPDTQYF.

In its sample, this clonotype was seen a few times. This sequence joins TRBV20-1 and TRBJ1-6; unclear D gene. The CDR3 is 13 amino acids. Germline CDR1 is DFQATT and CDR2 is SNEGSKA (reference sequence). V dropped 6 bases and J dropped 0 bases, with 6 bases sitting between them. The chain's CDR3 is CSALSSYNSPLHF. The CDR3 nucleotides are TGCAGTGCCCTGAGCTCCTATAATTCACCCCTCCACTTT.